This T cell receptor beta chain was profiled in a study of a mutant IDH1 vaccine in newly diagnosed glioma. Across the study: Those enrolled had earlier been treated with radiotherapy, temozolomide, or both, mostly both.

Repertoires were generated with immunoSEQ multiplex PCR, while TCRdb's copy carries only in-frame clones and drops some. The data show some 50,000 clones, 85% to 95% seen once. CDR1 is LGHNA and CDR2 is YSLEER in the germline V gene. V shed 0 bases and J shed 6 bases, with 14 bases lying between them. This CDR3 spans 15 amino acids. As to this clone: The antigen remains undetermined.

The time point denotes: week 35, safety follow-up. Mutant IDH1 20-mer peptide, at 300 ug, made up each vaccine dose, with topical imiquimod. Tumors from donors were new WHO grade 3 or 4 IDH1-mutant astrocytomas with ATRX loss. The receptor was derived from a middle-aged man with glioma. Sequences were derived from PBMCs, sampled from a glioma patient whose treatment included an IDH1 peptide vaccine. The rearrangement joins TRBV4-3 to TRBJ1-2; D unresolved. The CDR3 DNA follows: TGCGCCAGCAGCCAAGATGTTTGGGCAGACGATGGCTACACCTTC. Translating gives CASSQDVWADDGYTF.